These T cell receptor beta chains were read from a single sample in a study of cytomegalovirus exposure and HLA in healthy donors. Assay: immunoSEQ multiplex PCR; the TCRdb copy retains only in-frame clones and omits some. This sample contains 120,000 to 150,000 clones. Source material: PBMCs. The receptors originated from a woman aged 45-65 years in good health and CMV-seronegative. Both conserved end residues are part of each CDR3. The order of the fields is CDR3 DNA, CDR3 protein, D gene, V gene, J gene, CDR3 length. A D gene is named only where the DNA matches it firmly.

DNA: TGCGCCAGCAGGTCCGGGACAGGCAATGAAGCTTTCTTT
CDR3: CASRSGTGNEAFF
D: TRBD1
V: TRBV5-1
J: TRBJ1-1
length: 13

DNA: TGTGCCAGCAGTTCCAACACTAGAACGCAGTATTTT
CDR3: CASSSNTRTQYF
D: -
V: TRBV27
J: TRBJ2-3
length: 12

DNA: TGTGCCAGCAGCCCCTGGGGGGGGATAACGGAGGGCTACACCTTC
CDR3: CASSPWGGITEGYTF
D: -
V: TRBV7-9
J: TRBJ1-2
length: 15

DNA: TGCGCCAGCAGCTTGGATCCACAGGGTTCTGGCTACACCTTC
CDR3: CASSLDPQGSGYTF
D: -
V: TRBV5-1
J: TRBJ1-2
length: 14

DNA: TGTGCCAGCAGGAGCGTGGACAGTTTTGAAGCTTTCTTT
CDR3: CASRSVDSFEAFF
D: -
V: TRBV27
J: TRBJ1-1
length: 13

DNA: TGTGCCAGCAGCCCGATGGCGGGGATGAACACTGAAGCTTTCTTT
CDR3: CASSPMAGMNTEAFF
D: -
V: TRBV7-2
J: TRBJ1-1
length: 15

DNA: TGTGCCAGTAGTATAGGAGCGGGAGTCTCCTACGAGCAGTACTTC
CDR3: CASSIGAGVSYEQYF
D: TRBD2
V: TRBV19
J: TRBJ2-7
length: 15

DNA: TGTGCCACCAACGGGGGGGTTGCCGACAATGAGCAGTTCTTC
CDR3: CATNGGVADNEQFF
D: TRBD2
V: TRBV28
J: TRBJ2-1
length: 14

DNA: TGTGCCAGCAGTGACTCCCGTGTTCTGAGGGATCAGCCCCAGCATTTT
CDR3: CASSDSRVLRDQPQHF
D: -
V: TRBV6-4
J: TRBJ1-5
length: 16

DNA: TGTGCCAGCAGGTCCCCCGGGACAATCGATACGCAGTATTTT
CDR3: CASRSPGTIDTQYF
D: -
V: TRBV6-5
J: TRBJ2-3
length: 14

DNA: TGTGCCAGCACCTCATCGAGGCTAGCAGGCGGGGAGCTGTTTTTT
CDR3: CASTSSRLAGGELFF
D: -
V: TRBV27
J: TRBJ2-2
length: 15

DNA: TGTGCCAGCAACATTGACTCGACAGGGCTTTCACCCCTCCACTTT
CDR3: CASNIDSTGLSPLHF
D: TRBD1
V: TRBV7-2
J: TRBJ1-6
length: 15

DNA: TGTGCCTGGAGTGTACAACTAGCTGAGACCCAGTACTTC
CDR3: CAWSVQLAETQYF
D: -
V: TRBV30
J: TRBJ2-5
length: 13

DNA: TGTGCCAGCAGCTTACCCATCGGGGATACGCAGTATTTT
CDR3: CASSLPIGDTQYF
D: -
V: TRBV5-6
J: TRBJ2-3
length: 13

DNA: TGTGCCAGCAGCTGGGACAGGGATCGAACTAATGAAAAACTGTTTTTT
CDR3: CASSWDRDRTNEKLFF
D: TRBD1
V: TRBV5-4
J: TRBJ1-4
length: 16

DNA: TGTGCCTGGCAGGGGGTCTCTGGAAACACCATATATTTT
CDR3: CAWQGVSGNTIYF
D: TRBD1
V: TRBV30
J: TRBJ1-3
length: 13

DNA: TGTGCCAGCAGCCCCCAGGAACCCGGGGAGCTGTTTTTT
CDR3: CASSPQEPGELFF
D: -
V: TRBV7-9
J: TRBJ2-2
length: 13

DNA: TGTGCCAGCAGTCTGTCTGGGGAGAACACAGATACGCAGTATTTT
CDR3: CASSLSGENTDTQYF
D: -
V: TRBV7-2
J: TRBJ2-3
length: 15

DNA: TGTGCCAGCAGGTCGGGACTAGCGGGAGGAGCAGAGACCCAGTACTTC
CDR3: CASRSGLAGGAETQYF
D: TRBD2
V: TRBV2
J: TRBJ2-5
length: 16

DNA: TGTGCCAGCAGCTTAGCTGGGACTAGTCGAGCTAACTACGAGCAGTACTTC
CDR3: CASSLAGTSRANYEQYF
D: TRBD2
V: TRBV11-2
J: TRBJ2-7
length: 17

DNA: TGCGCCAGCAGCCAAACCGCAAGCGGGAGCGGTACCGGGGAGCTGTTTTTT
CDR3: CASSQTASGSGTGELFF
D: TRBD2
V: TRBV4-1
J: TRBJ2-2
length: 17

DNA: TGTGCCAGCAGCTTATCGGGTTGGCCTAGCAATCAGCCCCAGCATTTT
CDR3: CASSLSGWPSNQPQHF
D: -
V: TRBV7-8
J: TRBJ1-5
length: 16

DNA: TGTGCCAGCAGCCGGCAGGGTACTTGGGGAAACACTGAAGCTTTCTTT
CDR3: CASSRQGTWGNTEAFF
D: -
V: TRBV4-2
J: TRBJ1-1
length: 16

DNA: TGCGCCAGCAGCTCCCAACGGAACCGGGACACCCTCTACGAGCAGTACTTC
CDR3: CASSSQRNRDTLYEQYF
D: -
V: TRBV5-1
J: TRBJ2-7
length: 17

DNA: TGTGCCAGCAGCTTAACAGGGGTGAGGGAGCAGTACTTC
CDR3: CASSLTGVREQYF
D: TRBD1
V: TRBV11-3
J: TRBJ2-7
length: 13

DNA: TGTGCCAGCTCACCTACTGTTCTTAGCGTAAACAATGAGCAGTTCTTC
CDR3: CASSPTVLSVNNEQFF
D: -
V: TRBV18
J: TRBJ2-1
length: 16

DNA: TGTGCCAGCAGCTTAGTTGGACTAGCGGAGGGGGAGACCCAGTACTTC
CDR3: CASSLVGLAEGETQYF
D: TRBD2
V: TRBV7-2
J: TRBJ2-5
length: 16

DNA: TGTGCCGCAGGCCAGGTTACTGGCTACACCTTC
CDR3: CAAGQVTGYTF
D: -
V: TRBV6-6
J: TRBJ1-2
length: 11

DNA: TGTGCCAGCAGTCGACTAGCCGACTCCTACAATGAGCAGTTCTTC
CDR3: CASSRLADSYNEQFF
D: TRBD2
V: TRBV6-5
J: TRBJ2-1
length: 15

DNA: TGTGCCAGCAGTTTAGGGAGAACTGATACGCAGTATTTT
CDR3: CASSLGRTDTQYF
D: -
V: TRBV5-5
J: TRBJ2-3
length: 13

DNA: TGTGCCAGCAGCCTCGGACAGGGTCGAGGGCACGAGAACAATGAGCAGTTCTTC
CDR3: CASSLGQGRGHENNEQFF
D: TRBD1
V: TRBV9
J: TRBJ2-1
length: 18